The rows below give T cell receptor beta chains drawn from one sample of a study of neurological immune-mediated disorders. TCRdb re-called the 5' RACE reads with MiXCR, one entry per CDR3 protein. Seen here are approximately 74,000 distinct CDR3 sequences, 4% to 6% observed once, and the top ten hold 7.4%. Sequencing was done on a sample of PBMCs. Receptors originate from a man younger than 35 with multiple sclerosis. CDR3s include the opening cysteine and the closing phenylalanine or tryptophan. The D gene is left open where the match is weak. Size is omitted from some rows. Given values are once, few, many or a class for expanded clones.

V gene,J gene,clone size,D gene,CDR3 protein,CDR3 DNA
TRBV5-1,TRBJ2-7,many,TRBD1,CASSLTGTDYEQYF,TGCGCCAGCAGCTTGACCGGGACAGACTACGAGCAGTACTTC
TRBV5-1,TRBJ2-1,many,.,CASSLEAPRSLNEQFF,TGCGCCAGCAGCTTAGAAGCGCCTCGATCTCTCAATGAGCAGTTCTTC
TRBV6-6,TRBJ1-5,.,.,CASSKTANQPQNF,TGTGCCAGCAGTAAGACAGCTAATCAGCCCCAGAATTTT
TRBV7-2,TRBJ2-2,many,TRBD2,CASSLMGSGGADTGELFF,TGTGCCAGCAGCTTAATGGGTAGCGGGGGGGCTGACACCGGGGAGCTGTTTTTT
TRBV9,TRBJ1-2,many,.,CASSVGQGQYGYTF,TGTGCCAGCAGCGTAGGGCAGGGGCAATATGGCTACACCTTC
TRBV6-1,TRBJ2-4,many,.,CASSEWGPSAKNIQYF,TGTGCCAGCAGTGAATGGGGCCCAAGCGCCAAAAACATTCAGTACTTC
TRBV3-1,TRBJ1-2,.,.,CASSQTDRDGYTF,TGTGCCAGCAGCCAGACAGATCGGGATGGCTACACCTTC
TRBV3-1,TRBJ1-6,many,.,CASSQGGSPLNF,TGTGCCAGCAGCCAAGGCGGTTCACCCCTCAACTTT
TRBV5-1,TRBJ2-5,many,.,CASSSGPQETQYF,TGCGCCAGCAGCTCCGGACCGCAAGAGACCCAGTACTTC
TRBV3-1,TRBJ1-6,.,.,CASSQVGGLSPLNF,TGTGCCAGCAGCCAAGTCGGCGGTCTTTCACCCCTCAACTTT
TRBV4-2,TRBJ2-7,.,TRBD2,CASSPYAGDEQYF,TGTGCCAGCAGCCCCTACGCGGGGGACGAGCAGTACTTC
TRBV5-1,TRBJ1-2,many,.,CASSPTANYGYTF,TGCGCCAGCAGTCCGACAGCTAACTATGGCTACACCTTC
TRBV10-3,TRBJ2-1,many,.,CAISDYTAGGYNEQFF,TGTGCCATCAGTGACTATACAGCGGGTGGTTACAATGAGCAGTTCTTC
TRBV13,TRBJ1-3,many,TRBD1,CASSITRDSYSGNTIYF,TGTGCCAGCAGCATAACGCGGGACAGTTACTCTGGAAACACCATATATTTT
TRBV5-1,TRBJ1-2,many,.,CASSSLSGGGYTF,TGCGCCAGCAGCTCACTAAGCGGGGGTGGCTACACCTTC
TRBV6-6,TRBJ2-5,many,TRBD1,CASSYRTGQETQYF,TGTGCCAGCAGTTACAGGACAGGCCAAGAGACCCAGTACTTC
TRBV20-1,TRBJ2-1,many,.,CSARKGSLYNEQFF,TGCAGTGCTAGAAAGGGTAGCCTGTACAATGAGCAGTTCTTC
TRBV24-1,TRBJ2-1,many,.,CATSDRLDTGRQDEQFF,TGTGCCACCAGTGATCGACTCGACACGGGACGCCAGGATGAGCAGTTCTTC
TRBV9,TRBJ2-2,many,TRBD2,CASSVSGRVGGELFF,TGTGCCAGCAGCGTTAGCGGGAGAGTCGGCGGGGAGCTGTTTTTT
TRBV6-6,TRBJ1-3,many,.,CASSTGNTIYF,TGTGCCAGCAGTACTGGAAACACCATATATTTT
TRBV20-1,TRBJ1-1,many,.,CSATRGHRAMNTEAFF,TGCAGTGCTACCCGAGGCCATAGGGCGATGAACACTGAAGCTTTCTTT
TRBV6-1,TRBJ1-2,many,.,CASSEERYGYTF,TGTGCCAGCAGTGAAGAACGCTATGGCTACACCTTC
TRBV5-1,TRBJ2-3,many,.,CASSLAPTDTQYF,TGCGCCAGCAGCCTCGCCCCTACAGATACGCAGTATTTT
TRBV12-3/TRBV12-4,TRBJ1-6,many,.,CASSFGSPLHF,TGTGCCAGCAGTTTTGGGAGTCCCCTCCACTTT
TRBV6-6,TRBJ2-7,many,.,CASKPDAYEQYF,TGTGCCAGCAAGCCAGACGCTTACGAGCAGTACTTC
TRBV5-1,TRBJ2-1,many,TRBD1,CASSLRQGDYNEQFF,TGCGCCAGCAGCTTACGACAGGGGGACTACAATGAGCAGTTCTTC
TRBV20-1,TRBJ2-4,many,.,CSARVPGQGAKNIQYF,TGCAGTGCTAGAGTGCCAGGGCAAGGGGCCAAAAACATTCAGTACTTC
TRBV6-1,TRBJ1-2,.,.,CASSGGSVYGYTF,TGTGCCAGCAGTGGAGGGAGTGTCTATGGCTACACCTTC
TRBV20-1,TRBJ1-2,many,.,CVAGNGYTF,TGCGTCGCAGGGAACGGCTACACCTTC
TRBV24-1,TRBJ2-1,many,.,CATSDRRHEQFF,TGTGCCACCAGTGACCGGCGACATGAGCAGTTCTTC
TRBV5-1,TRBJ2-7,.,TRBD1,CASSLVFGTGRKEQYF,TGCGCCAGCAGCTTGGTTTTCGGGACAGGGAGGAAAGAGCAGTACTTC
TRBV10-3,TRBJ2-1,many,.,CAISERGDSSYNEQFF,TGTGCCATCAGTGAGCGTGGAGACAGCTCCTACAATGAGCAGTTCTTC
TRBV5-1,TRBJ2-3,many,TRBD2,CASSPGLAESTDTQYF,TGCGCCAGCAGCCCAGGACTAGCGGAGAGCACAGATACGCAGTATTTT
TRBV20-1,TRBJ2-1,many,.,CSARNLIGSEQFF,TGCAGTGCTAGAAATCTGATTGGTAGTGAGCAGTTCTTC
TRBV6-1,TRBJ1-6,.,.,CASSEGGSSPLHF,TGTGCCAGCAGTGAAGGGGGTAGTTCACCCCTCCACTTT
TRBV5-8,TRBJ1-1,.,.,CAGTLNTEAFF,TGTGCCGGAACTCTGAACACTGAAGCTTTCTTT
TRBV5-5,TRBJ2-7,many,.,CASSLILDRLKQYF,TGTGCCAGCAGCCTAATATTGGACAGATTAAAGCAGTACTTC
TRBV5-1,TRBJ2-3,many,.,CASSLGNGRSTDTQYF,TGCGCCAGCAGCTTGGGTAACGGACGGAGCACAGATACGCAGTATTTT
TRBV6-5,TRBJ2-2,many,.,CASKIEGFTGELFF,TGTGCCAGCAAGATTGAGGGGTTCACCGGGGAGCTGTTTTTT
TRBV21-1,TRBJ2-5,many,.,CASNGGQGKTETQYF,TGTGCCAGCAACGGGGGACAGGGAAAAACAGAGACCCAGTACTTC
TRBV20-1,TRBJ1-5,many,.,CSASARALNQPQNF,TGCAGTGCTAGCGCCCGGGCCCTCAATCAGCCCCAGAATTTT
TRBV2,TRBJ2-1,many,TRBD2,CASSPPQRDINEQFF,TGTGCCAGCAGCCCACCCCAGCGGGATATCAATGAGCAGTTCTTC
TRBV28,TRBJ2-7,many,.,CASSSRSYEQYF,TGTGCCAGCAGTTCCCGCTCCTACGAGCAGTACTTC
TRBV20-1,TRBJ1-5,many,.,CSAHGGAGTGNQPQHF,TGCAGTGCCCACGGTGGGGCAGGGACGGGGAATCAGCCCCAGCATTTT
TRBV7-2,TRBJ1-1,many,.,CASSINPETEAFF,TGTGCCAGCAGCATTAACCCGGAAACTGAAGCTTTCTTT
TRBV20-1,TRBJ1-2,many,TRBD1,CSAIGQGGNYGYTF,TGCAGTGCTATAGGACAGGGGGGTAACTATGGCTACACCTTC
TRBV20-1,TRBJ2-2,.,.,CSAHPGGGVTGELFF,TGCAGTGCTCATCCGGGGGGCGGGGTCACCGGGGAGCTGTTTTTT
TRBV7-8,TRBJ1-3,many,.,CASSLVWPGGRNTIYF,TGTGCCAGCAGCTTAGTGTGGCCAGGAGGCCGAAACACCATATATTTT
TRBV5-6,TRBJ1-2,many,.,CASSLMKAFTGYTF,TGTGCCAGCAGCTTGATGAAAGCCTTCACGGGCTACACCTTC
TRBV15,TRBJ2-7,many,.,CATSREGYEQYF,TGTGCCACCAGCAGGGAGGGGTACGAGCAGTACTTC
TRBV7-3,TRBJ2-3,many,.,CASSQGSSTDTQYF,TGTGCCAGCAGCCAGGGGAGTAGCACAGATACGCAGTATTTT
TRBV5-5,TRBJ2-2,many,.,CASSLRSGASTGELFF,TGTGCCAGCAGCTTACGATCAGGGGCGAGCACCGGGGAGCTGTTTTTT
TRBV12-3/TRBV12-4,TRBJ2-1,many,.,CASLSTGNEQFF,TGTGCCAGCTTATCAACAGGGAATGAGCAGTTCTTC
TRBV20-1,TRBJ1-2,many,.,CSASLQQSPNYGYTF,TGCAGTGCTAGTTTGCAGCAGAGCCCTAACTATGGCTACACCTTC